This TCR beta chain derives from a study of blood T cell repertoires in COVID-19. Study details: Donors in the United States, Italy and Spain gave samples during acute or convalescent COVID-19. T cells, B-cell-depleted T cells, or PBMCs supplied cDNA or gDNA.

V lost 6 bases and J 8 bases, leaving 16 bases between the germline ends. The CDR3 loop spans 13 amino acids. Looked up from germline, CDR1 is LGHNA and CDR2 is YNFKEQ. Authors' processing steps: From reference gene primer amplification, estimates of nucleated cell counts were derived. TCRdb's copy holds only in-frame clones and misses some; the assay was immunoSEQ multiplex PCR. V and J calls and clone size are copied from that table; D and trimming were computed from the DNA. The sample has tens of thousands of clones; approximately 90% are singletons. This receptor was identified in a human donor in a cohort sampled during active COVID-19. This rearrangement joins TRBV4-2 to TRBJ1-1; the D gene is possibly TRBD1 (5 bases). The sample comprised peripheral blood. CDR3 nucleotide sequence: TGTGCCAGCAGTTCGGCAGGGCTCATGGAAGCTTTCTTT. Translating gives CASSSAGLMEAFF.